The present entry profiles one T cell receptor beta chain with its context. Its target is not known. CDR3 length: 17 amino acids. Germline V CDR1 and CDR2: SGHNT, YYREEE (reference sequence). Losses at the gene ends were 4 bases for V and 4 bases for J; bases not matched to a gene: 12. These data are taken from a study of shared clonotypes between healthy human individuals. As for the study in general: Three men and a couple of women, aged 18 to 49, were donors.

Positive CCR7 selection of CD45RO-negative cells yielded the naive CD8 cells, and terminally differentiated effector memory CD45RA+ cells were excluded. Study findings and constraints: When compared with the clonotypes that were shared by all four sorted-subset donors, the non-shared clonotypes turned out to have lower generation probabilities.

Sequencing used immunoSEQ multiplex PCR; TCRdb keeps in-frame clones, though not all of them. The profile shows millions of clones, about 94% of them singletons. The specimen sequenced was naive CD8+ T cells sorted from blood. V gene TRBV5-4 combines with J gene TRBJ1-3; 9 bases map to TRBD1. This receptor was obtained from a man between 18 and 29 years old in good health. CDR3 in amino acids: CASSLWDRVQGGNTIYF. CDR3 in DNA: TGTGCCAGCAGCCTCTGGGACAGGGTACAAGGAGGAAACACCATATATTTT.